These 20 T cell receptor beta chains originate from one sample sequenced in a study of beta chain features in type 1 diabetes. Points from the study as a whole: All four CD4+ subsets of Type 1 diabetes patients contained TCRB CDR3s that were moderately but significantly shorter.

Expressed TCRB transcripts were sequenced after all isolated RNA was converted to cDNA. Libraries were prepared by immunoSEQ multiplex PCR; TCRdb keeps only in-frame clonotypes and omits some of them. This table has approximately 360,000 clones, around an eighth appearing once. For these receptors, no antigen is known. What was sequenced was naive CD4+ T cells from blood. Every receptor here comes from a woman aged 18-29 years with type 1 diabetes.

This clone was recorded a few times. The V and J genes are TRBV7-2 and TRBJ1-5, with D maybe TRBD1 (5 bases). The CDR3 loop spans 16 amino acids. In germline, CDR1 is SGHTA, CDR2 FQGNSA. Trimming stripped 5 bases from V and 0 bases from J, with 14 bases between. CDR3 residues: CASSPRGGSSNQPQHF. CDR3 sequence (DNA): TGTGCCAGCAGCCCCCGGGGGGGAAGTAGCAATCAGCCCCAGCATTTT.

The V gene is TRBV19, the J gene TRBJ2-2, with D tentatively TRBD1 (6 bases). From germline, CDR1 is LNHDA and CDR2 SQIVND (reference sequence). V was clipped by 4 bases and J by 7 bases, with 10 bases between them. This CDR3 comprises 13 residues. The CDR3 loop reads CASSTYRDGELFF. The CDR3 DNA sequence: TGTGCCAGTAGTACGTACAGGGACGGGGAGCTGTTTTTT.

The rearrangement uses TRBV4-3 and TRBJ1-2; D is undetermined. V was clipped by 0 bases and J by 5 bases, with 10 bases between them. Germline lookup yields CDR1 LGHNA and CDR2 YSLEER. The CDR3 contains 14 residues. The chain's CDR3 is CASSQDQVYYGYTF. The CDR3 DNA is TGCGCCAGCAGCCAAGACCAGGTTTATTATGGCTACACCTTC.

This clone was seen a few times. The chain couples TRBV28 to TRBJ2-7; D is possibly TRBD2 (6 bases). V lost 4 bases to trimming and J lost 3 bases, with 13 bases between them. Per the germline V gene, CDR1 is MDHEN and CDR2 is SYDVKM. This CDR3 contains 14 residues. CDR3 sequence reads: CASSSGTLVYEQYF. The CDR3, as DNA: TGTGCCAGCAGTTCCGGGACTCTAGTCTACGAGCAGTACTTC. Filled out from reference TRBV28 and TRBJ2-7, the complete variable domain reads DVKVTQSSRYLVKRTGEKVFLECVQDMDHENMFWYRQDPGLGLRLIYFSYDVKMKEKGDIPEGYSVSREKKERFSLILESASTNQTSMYLCASSSGTLVYEQYFGPGTRLTVT.

The chain couples TRBV9 to TRBJ2-1, with TRBD2 matching 11 bases. This CDR3 has 17 amino acids. The junction had 5 bases not matched to a gene; V was cut back by 0 bases and J by 3 bases. Germline CDR1 and CDR2: SGDLS and YYNGEE. CDR3 in amino acids: CASSVGTSGLHYNEQFF. The DNA for the CDR3 is TGTGCCAGCAGCGTAGGGACTAGCGGGCTCCACTACAATGAGCAGTTCTTC.

Only a few counts were recorded for this clone. The chain links TRBV30 to TRBJ2-1; 9 nucleotides match TRBD2. The germline gives CDR1 GTSNPN, CDR2 SVGIG (reference sequence). The CDR3 is made up of 17 amino acids. The V segment lost 5 bases and the J segment 8 bases; nucleotides outside the gene matches: 19. The CDR3 DNA reads TGTGCCTGGGGTGGCGGGAGGGCCTGGAAGAGCGCCTATGAGCAGTTCTTC. Its translation is CAWGGGRAWKSAYEQFF.

This clone was observed a handful of times. V usage is TRBV7-2 and J usage is TRBJ2-7; the D gene is possibly TRBD1 (6 bases). Deletions cut 4 bases from V and 1 base from J, with 14 bases between. The germline gives CDR1 SGHTA, CDR2 FQGNSA. This CDR3 contains 15 residues. The CDR3 sequence is CASSSLPGTSYEQYF. The CDR3 nucleotides read TGTGCCAGCAGCTCGTTACCTGGGACATCCTACGAGCAGTACTTC. The full variable domain, rest sourced from reference TRBV7-2 and TRBJ2-7, is GAGVSQSPSNKVTEKGKDVELRCDPISGHTALYWYRQSLGQGLEFLIYFQGNSAPDKSGLPSDRFSAERTGGSVSTLTIQRTQQEDSAVYLCASSSLPGTSYEQYFGPGTRLTVT.

This clone was seen only a few times. The chain couples TRBV29-1 to TRBJ2-1, with 11 bases fitting TRBD2. Trimming cost V 6 bases and J 4 bases; bases outside gene matches: 8. CDR1 is SQVTM and CDR2 is ANQGSEA in the germline V gene. The CDR3 is 15 amino acids. The CDR3 DNA reads as TGCAGCGTCCCGGCCGGGACTAGCGGATACAATGAGCAGTTCTTC. Translation gives CSVPAGTSGYNEQFF.

In this sample, this clone turned up a few times. The chain joins TRBV30 to TRBJ2-7; maybe TRBD1 (5 bases). V was clipped by 1 base and J by 6 bases, with 13 bases between them. The CDR3 is 13 amino acids. From germline, CDR1 is GTSNPN and CDR2 SVGIG (reference sequence). CDR3 loop: CAWSDRLLGEQYF. The CDR3 nucleotides read TGTGCCTGGAGTGACAGGTTATTGGGCGAGCAGTACTTC.

In this sample, this clone turned up a few times. In DNA form, the CDR3 reads TGTGCCAGCAGCTCCTCTAATGTTGCAACTAATGAAAAACTGTTTTTT. Translating gives CASSSSNVATNEKLFF. The gene calls are TRBV7-9 and TRBJ1-4; no clear D gene. V was shortened by 4 bases and J by 0 bases, with 12 bases between the two germline ends. The V gene's germline CDR1 is SEHNR and CDR2 FQNEAQ (reference sequence). CDR3 size: 16 residues.

The genes are TRBV7-2 and TRBJ2-7; 9 positions match TRBD2. CDR1 is SGHTA and CDR2 is FQGNSA in the germline V gene. The CDR3 has 15 amino acids. With 5 bases clipped from V and 3 bases from J, the junction kept 8 bases outside the gene matches. Here the CDR3 DNA reads TGTGCCAGCAGCCAACCCAGCGGGAGGATCTACGAGCAGTACTTC. Protein product: CASSQPSGRIYEQYF.

J is TRBJ1-2 and V is TRBV29-1; D not resolved. V was cut by 1 base and J by 4 bases, with 13 bases left in between. Germline values: CDR1 SQVTM, CDR2 ANQGSEA. This CDR3 has 14 residues. CDR3 sequence reads: CSVEGHSGPYGYTF. CDR3 in DNA: TGCAGCGTTGAAGGCCACTCAGGCCCCTATGGCTACACCTTC.

This chain uses TRBV27 with TRBJ1-5, with 11 nucleotides matching TRBD1. Germline trimming cut 8 bases from V and 7 bases from J; bases unmatched to any gene: 7. CDR3 length: 14 amino acids. Germline V gives CDR1 MNHEY, CDR2 SMNVEV (reference sequence). The CDR3 nucleotides are TGTGCCAGCCGTGGACAGGGGGCGACGCAGCCCCAGCATTTT. This sequence encodes CASRGQGATQPQHF.

The CDR3 DNA follows: TGCAGCGTGGGGGACAGGGGGAATGGCTACACCTTC. Its translation: CSVGDRGNGYTF. This chain joins TRBV29-1 and TRBJ1-2, with 11 bases lining up with TRBD1. This CDR3 is built from 12 residues. CDR1 is SQVTM and CDR2 is ANQGSEA in the germline V gene. V shed 6 bases, J shed 6 bases, and the junction held 3 bases outside the gene matches.

The chain couples TRBV28 to TRBJ2-3; TRBD2 might be the D (6 bases). The germline V gene has CDR1 MDHEN and CDR2 SYDVKM. The V end lost 6 bases, the J end lost 1 base, and 8 bases lay between the germline ends. This CDR3 is built from 13 residues. The CDR3 loop reads CASRASGTDTQYF. The DNA for the CDR3 is TGTGCCAGCAGGGCTAGCGGCACAGATACGCAGTATTTT.

CDR3: CASSIDHPGQDNQPQHF. The CDR3 coding sequence is TGTGCCAGTAGTATAGATCATCCCGGACAGGACAATCAGCCCCAGCATTTT. The J gene is TRBJ1-5, the V gene TRBV19, with 7 bases matching TRBD1. V gave up 0 bases and J gave up 3 bases; unmatched junction bases: 8. Germline CDR1 and CDR2: LNHDA and SQIVND (reference sequence). CDR3 size: 17 residues.

This clone was found a few times. V and J are TRBV6-5 and TRBJ2-7, with 12 bases lining up with TRBD2. V trimming: 3 bases; J trimming: 6 bases; junction bases outside the gene matches: 6. The germline CDR1 and CDR2 sequences are MNHEY and SVGAGI. There are 15 residues in the CDR3. CDR3 region: CASSYLTSGGSEQYF. DNA of the CDR3: TGTGCCAGCAGTTATTTGACTAGCGGGGGTTCCGAGCAGTACTTC.

In its sample, this clone was seen a few times. This rearrangement joins TRBV29-1 to TRBJ2-3; D is perhaps TRBD1 (6 bases). The CDR3 has 15 residues. Germline lookup yields CDR1 SQVTM and CDR2 ANQGSEA. With 6 bases removed from V and 5 bases from J, the gap between germline ends came to 21 bases. CDR3 sequence reads: CSVKGQLATGDTQYF. CDR3 DNA sequence: TGCAGCGTAAAAGGACAGCTGGCAACGGGAGATACGCAGTATTTT.

This clone was counted between two and nine times. The genes are TRBV9 and TRBJ2-1; 11 nucleotides align to TRBD2. Per germline, CDR1 SGDLS and CDR2 YYNGEE. The CDR3 contains 16 residues. V dropped 3 bases and J dropped 2; count of bases not matched to a gene: 4. DNA of the CDR3: TGTGCCAGCAGCGCGGGACTAGCGGCCACCTACAATGAGCAGTTCTTC. Protein product: CASSAGLAATYNEQFF.

DNA for the CDR3: TGTGCCTGGAGTGTAGGACAGGGGCGGGGGGTAAGACAGCCCCAGCATTTT. Encoded protein: CAWSVGQGRGVRQPQHF. The gene calls are TRBV30 and TRBJ1-5, with 9 bases aligning to TRBD1. The J segment lost 7 bases and the V segment lost 0 bases, leaving 13 bases of the junction unmatched. The CDR3 extends over 17 amino acids. In germline, CDR1 is GTSNPN, CDR2 SVGIG (reference sequence). Looking up the rest from reference TRBV30 and TRBJ1-5 gives the full variable domain: SQTIHQWPATLVQPVGSPLSLECTVEGTSNPNLYWYRQAAGRGLQLLFYSVGIGQISSEVPQNLSASRPQDRQFILSSKKLLLSDSGFYLCAWSVGQGRGVRQPQHFGDGTRLSIL.